The clone carrying this T cell receptor (beta chain) was counted a few times. The antigen is not known. Losses at the gene ends were 3 bases for V and 3 bases for J; bases not matched to a gene: 3. This CDR3 has 14 amino acids. TCRalpha and TCRbeta libraries used 5'RACE with constant-segment primers and UMIs. TCRdb reprocessed the 5' RACE reads via MiXCR and lists one record per CDR3 protein. This sample carries about 84,000 distinct CDR3 sequences, more than 11% of them seen once, and the ten largest clones take 30% to 35%. The source of the sample is a study of T-cell memory formation after mild COVID-19. Study results and limitations: Detection of some responders pre-infection suggested pre-existing cross-reactive memory T cells participated.

The source is an adult woman who had mild COVID-19 (a few samples of this study predate the infection). Cell type and time point are not known. The J gene is TRBJ2-7, the V gene TRBV12-3 or TRBV12-4; the match to TRBD1 covers 9 bases. Sequencing was done on a sample of PBMCs or a T cell subset sorted from them (not recorded which). The CDR3 nucleotides read TGTGCCAGCAGTTTGGGACAGGGCCACTACGAGCAGTACTTC. Amino acids: CASSLGQGHYEQYF.